The 29 T cell receptor beta chains given below trace back to one sample, sequenced in a study of cytomegalovirus exposure and HLA in healthy donors. In the PCR, 60 Vbeta and 13 Jbeta primers were used. Produced via immunoSEQ multiplex PCR; TCRdb's table is partial and in-frame only. The sample lists around 190,000 clones; about 80% were seen once. The sample comprised PBMCs. Receptor source: a woman aged 25 to 39 in good health and CMV-seronegative.

The gene calls are TRBV6-5 and TRBJ2-7; TRBD1 matches at 8 bases. The germline CDR1 and CDR2 sequences are MNHEY and SVGAGI. CDR3 length: 16 amino acids. J gave up 3 bases and V 0 bases, and 7 bases lay outside the gene matches. The CDR3: CASSYSTGAKIYEQYF. CDR3 coding DNA: TGTGCCAGCAGTTACTCGACAGGGGCAAAAATCTACGAGCAGTACTTC.

This clone was found a few times. Other DNA sequences from this sample encode an identical CDR3 as well. This chain connects TRBV5-1 to TRBJ1-4; 9 bases line up with TRBD1. Trimming took 2 bases from V and 7 from J; bases not matched to a gene: 3. The CDR3 length is 14 residues. Germline V gene sequence: CDR1 SGHRS, CDR2 YFSETQ. CDR3 in amino acids: CASSLQGAGEKLFF. The CDR3 bases are TGCGCCAGCAGCTTACAGGGGGCTGGTGAAAAACTGTTTTTT.

This clone turned up a few times. The rearrangement links TRBV5-6 to TRBJ2-1, with 8 bases fitting TRBD1. V shed 3 bases, J shed 3 bases, and the junction held 5 bases outside the gene matches. CDR1 and CDR2 (germline): SGHDT, YYEEEE. This CDR3 has 15 residues. The CDR3 nucleotides are TGTGCCAGCAGCTGGGACAGGCGAATCTACAATGAGCAGTTCTTC. This sequence encodes CASSWDRRIYNEQFF.

The genes are TRBV6-6 and TRBJ1-5; TRBD1 aligns across 10 bases. The CDR3 consists of 15 residues. Germline lookup yields CDR1 MNHNY and CDR2 SVGAGI (reference sequence). Trimming took 6 bases from V and 8 from J; bases not matched to a gene: 10. CDR3 nucleotide sequence: TGTGCCAGCAGACCGGGACAGGGGATGAGGGAGCCCCAGCATTTT. Protein: CASRPGQGMREPQHF.

About this clone itself: At one end the junction does not follow the germline gene, possibly because of a read error. The chain has TRBV5-1 and TRBJ2-2; a weak D match, TRBD2 (5 bases). The germline V gene has CDR1 SGHRS and CDR2 YFSETQ. The CDR3 covers 14 residues. The DNA of the CDR3 is TGCGCCAGCAGCTTATATACGAACACCGGGGAGCTGTTGTTT. It codes for CASSLYTNTGELLF.

The V call is TRBV5-1, the J call TRBJ1-2; D gene uncertain. V dropped 0 bases and J dropped 4 bases, with 10 bases sitting between them. The CDR3 consists of 14 residues. Germline V CDR1 and CDR2: SGHRS, YFSETQ. The CDR3 nucleotides are TGCGCCAGCAGCTTGGCCCCAGGAAGCTATGGCTACACCTTC. Protein product: CASSLAPGSYGYTF.

V usage is TRBV7-9 and J usage is TRBJ2-7; no clear D gene. Germline loops: CDR1 SEHNR, CDR2 FQNEAQ (reference sequence). The CDR3 runs 14 residues. The V end lost 1 base, the J end lost 4 bases, and 11 bases lay between the germline ends. The CDR3 nucleotides read TGTGCCAGCAGCTTAGGGTCGAGACTGTACGAGCAGTACTTC. This translates into CASSLGSRLYEQYF.

The CDR3 DNA sequence: TGTGCCTGGCGACCACTTTTTGGACAGGGCCGGAGTACTTCTGGGGCCAACGTCCTGACTTTC. Encoded protein: CAWRPLFGQGRSTSGANVLTF. The chain employs TRBV30 and TRBJ2-6; 8 nucleotides line up with TRBD1. Germline V gene lookup returns CDR1 GTSNPN and CDR2 SVGIG (reference sequence). The CDR3 is 21 amino acids. V lost 5 bases to trimming and J lost 1 base; unmatched junction nucleotides: 22.

The chain couples TRBV4-1 to TRBJ2-5, with a weak D call TRBD1 (5 bases). Deletions cut 0 bases from V and 5 bases from J, with 13 bases between. From germline, CDR1 is MGHRA and CDR2 YSYEKL. The CDR3 loop spans 15 amino acids. CDR3 in DNA: TGCGCCAGCAGCCAAGAGTCAGGGCAGTGGGAGACCCAGTACTTC. Translating gives CASSQESGQWETQYF.

The chain carries TRBV30 and TRBJ1-2; D unclear. The CDR3 has 11 residues. Germline CDR1 GTSNPN, CDR2 SVGIG (reference sequence). The V end was cut by 7 bases, the J end by 4 bases, with 10 bases between. CDR3 in DNA: TGTGCCTTCTTGTTCGGCTATGGCTACACCTTC. Translating gives CAFLFGYGYTF.

The V call is TRBV18, the J call TRBJ2-7; 8 bases align to TRBD1. This CDR3 has 16 residues. The junction had 7 bases not matched to a gene; V was cut back by 3 bases and J by 0 bases. Germline V gene data show CDR1 as KGHSH and CDR2 as LQKENI. CDR3 region: CASSPLTGVSSYEQYF. The CDR3 nucleotides are TGTGCCAGCTCACCGCTGACAGGGGTGAGCTCCTACGAGCAGTACTTC.

This rearrangement joins TRBV6-5 to TRBJ1-1; 9 nucleotides align to TRBD1. Germline CDR1 and CDR2: MNHEY and SVGAGI. Trimming at V came to 8 bases and at J to 4 bases, leaving 8 bases not matched to a gene. This CDR3 contains 14 residues. The CDR3 DNA reads TGTGCCAGCTTCATACAGGGGGCCGGCACTGAAGCTTTCTTT. It yields the protein CASFIQGAGTEAFF.

V gene TRBV18 combines with J gene TRBJ1-4; 9 bases fit TRBD1. This CDR3 comprises 16 residues. Germline V gives CDR1 KGHSH, CDR2 LQKENI. The V and J ends lost 4 bases and 8 bases, in that order; junction bases with no gene match: 11. As DNA, the CDR3 is TGTGCCAGCTCACTGATGAAACAGGGGGCAAGAGAAAAACTGTTTTTT. Translation gives CASSLMKQGAREKLFF.

The rearrangement joins TRBV2 to TRBJ1-1, with D tentatively TRBD1 (5 bases). Trimming left V 1 base short and J 5 bases short, with 14 bases between. Germline CDR1 SNHLY, CDR2 FYNNEI. This CDR3 comprises 15 residues. The CDR3 here is CASSEGLGRMTEAFF. The CDR3 DNA reads as TGTGCCAGCAGTGAAGGGCTGGGGCGGATGACTGAAGCTTTCTTT.

The chain joins TRBV28 to TRBJ1-1; 7 bases agree with TRBD1. V lost 6 bases and J lost 0; bases outside the gene matches: 7. This CDR3 has 15 amino acids. Per the germline V gene, CDR1 is MDHEN and CDR2 is SYDVKM. CDR3 residues: CASRTTGNMNTEAFF. CDR3 DNA sequence: TGTGCCAGCAGGACGACAGGGAACATGAACACTGAAGCTTTCTTT.

The V call is TRBV18, the J call TRBJ2-5; TRBD1 agrees at 10 bases. The CDR3 is 14 residues long. Germline CDR1 is KGHSH and CDR2 is LQKENI. Trimming at V came to 5 bases and at J to 5 bases, leaving 5 bases not matched to a gene. The DNA for the CDR3 is TGTGCCAGCTCATCGACAGGGGGCCCGGAGACCCAGTACTTC. Residues: CASSSTGGPETQYF.

This clone occurred a few times. The J gene is TRBJ1-1, the V gene TRBV28, with TRBD1 identical over 7 bases. V lost 8 bases and J lost 1; bases outside the gene matches: 4. The CDR3 covers 13 residues. CDR1 is MDHEN, CDR2 SYDVKM, per germline. CDR3 bases: TGTGCCAGCCAGGGGGAGCCGAACACTGAAGCTTTCTTT. It yields the protein CASQGEPNTEAFF.

J is TRBJ2-3 and V is TRBV27; D is undetermined. The CDR3 loop spans 12 amino acids. Germline CDR1 and CDR2: MNHEY and SMNVEV (reference sequence). Trimming removed 5 bases at V and 6 bases at J, with 9 bases between. CDR3 DNA: TGTGCCAGCAGTCCGGCGGCGGATACGCAGTATTTT. It specifies CASSPAADTQYF.

The gene calls are TRBV28 and TRBJ2-2; 10 nucleotides match TRBD1. Per the germline V gene, CDR1 is MDHEN and CDR2 is SYDVKM. CDR3 size: 16 residues. Germline trimming cut 10 bases from V and 7 bases from J; bases unmatched to any gene: 15. The CDR3 sequence: CATNPHGTGAGGELFF. The CDR3 nucleotides read TGTGCCACCAATCCCCACGGGACAGGGGCGGGCGGGGAGCTGTTTTTT.

CDR3 bases: TGTGCCAGCAGCCAAACTAGGAGGGACTCCAGTATCTATGGCGGCTACACCTTC. Translating it yields CASSQTRRDSSIYGGYTF. V usage is TRBV7-9 and J usage is TRBJ1-2; maybe TRBD1 (5 bases). Germline V gene sequence: CDR1 SEHNR, CDR2 FQNEAQ (reference sequence). CDR3 length: 18 residues. The V end was cut by 5 bases, the J end by 8 bases, with 30 bases between.

CDR3 nucleotides: TGTGCCAGCAGCGTTTATTTGCGCGATGAGCAGTTCTTC. Its translation is CASSVYLRDEQFF. The V call is TRBV9, the J call TRBJ2-1; D is uncertain. From germline, CDR1 is SGDLS and CDR2 YYNGEE. Trimming pared 2 bases from V and 8 bases from J, leaving 11 bases between. The CDR3 runs to 13 residues.

This clone was recorded only once. The gene calls are TRBV28 and TRBJ2-7, with no clear D. From germline, CDR1 is MDHEN and CDR2 SYDVKM. This CDR3 is 11 amino acids long. The V and J ends lost 2 bases and 4 bases respectively, with 3 bases between them. The DNA for the CDR3 is TGTGCCAGCAGTTTAATATACGAGCAGTACTTC. It encodes CASSLIYEQYF.

Comment on this clone: This same CDR3 is encoded by further DNA sequences in the sample. The rearrangement links TRBV29-1 to TRBJ1-3; the D gene is possibly TRBD1 (5 bases). CDR1 is SQVTM and CDR2 is ANQGSEA in the germline V gene. The germline V and J ends were trimmed by 6 bases and 8 bases, with 17 bases remaining between them. The CDR3 length is 13 residues. CDR3 nucleotides: TGCAGCGTCTCCGGGACTCGGGCGGACACCATATATTTT. It codes for CSVSGTRADTIYF.

This rearrangement joins TRBV18 to TRBJ2-7, with D perhaps TRBD1 (5 bases). The V and J ends lost 0 bases and 2 bases respectively, with 8 bases between them. Germline V gene data show CDR1 as KGHSH and CDR2 as LQKENI. This CDR3 has 14 amino acids. This chain's CDR3 is CASSPPKGPYEQYF. The CDR3 DNA reads as TGTGCCAGCTCACCACCGAAGGGGCCCTACGAGCAGTACTTC.

For the CDR3, the DNA is TGCAGTGCTAGAGTGGACGGGGTGCAGTACTTC. Its translation: CSARVDGVQYF. The chain uses TRBV20-1 and TRBJ2-7; weak D call: TRBD2 (5 bases). Germline V gene data show CDR1 as DFQATT and CDR2 as SNEGSKA (reference sequence). This CDR3 region has 11 residues. V shed 1 base and J shed 9 bases, with 10 bases lying between them.

V usage is TRBV30 and J usage is TRBJ2-5; TRBD1 matches 8 bases. CDR1 is GTSNPN, CDR2 SVGIG, per germline (reference sequence). The CDR3 has 13 residues. Unmatched junction bases numbered 4, after V lost 4 bases and J lost 3 bases. The CDR3 sequence is CAWIRTGKETQYF. The CDR3 nucleotides read TGTGCCTGGATCCGGACAGGGAAAGAGACCCAGTACTTC.

The V call is TRBV2, the J call TRBJ1-5; 7 bases are a match to TRBD1. The CDR3 spans 15 residues. Germline V CDR1 and CDR2: SNHLY, FYNNEI. V gave up 6 bases and J gave up 0 bases; unmatched junction bases: 5. The CDR3 DNA reads TGTGCCAGCAGAAGGGACAGTTATAGCAATCAGCCCCAGCATTTT. Translated, it gives CASRRDSYSNQPQHF.

For the CDR3, the DNA is TGTGCCAGCAGTTACTCCGCCAGTGATCAGCCCCAGCATTTT. As protein: CASSYSASDQPQHF. The genes are TRBV6-5 and TRBJ1-5; D call uncertain. V was cut by 0 bases and J by 5 bases, with 8 bases left in between. This CDR3 is built from 14 residues. Germline loops: CDR1 MNHEY, CDR2 SVGAGI.

The chain uses TRBV9 and TRBJ1-1; a weak D match, TRBD1 (5 bases). Trimming pared 2 bases from V and 1 base from J, leaving 12 bases between. The CDR3 has 15 amino acids. CDR1 is SGDLS and CDR2 is YYNGEE in the germline V gene. This CDR3 reads CASSVGAVPNTEAFF. In DNA form, the CDR3 reads TGTGCCAGCAGCGTTGGGGCCGTCCCGAACACTGAAGCTTTCTTT.